This T cell receptor beta chain was profiled in a study of Ad26.COV2.S vaccination and SARS-CoV-2 variants. V was trimmed by 6 bases and J by 5 bases, leaving 14 bases between them. There are 13 residues in the CDR3. From germline, CDR1 is KGHSH and CDR2 LQKENI. Treatment defined: 15 to 20 received Ad26.COV2.S at low or high dose, single or two shots; about 5 received placebo; per-sample allocation not given. Sampling took place 63 days after the first vaccine or placebo injection. Cohort 1b enrolled adults aged 18-55 years in Boston. Wuhan-strain spike was delivered by a replication-incompetent Ad26 vector. Repertoires were generated with immunoSEQ multiplex PCR, while TCRdb's copy carries only in-frame clones and drops some. This table holds 350,000 to 500,000 clones, 90% found once.

The starting material was peripheral blood, obtained in a trial of Ad26.COV2.S vaccine versus placebo. The rearrangement links TRBV18 to TRBJ2-7; possibly TRBD1 for D (5 bases). The TCR sequence derives from a person aged 18-60 years who received the Ad26.COV2.S COVID-19 vaccine or a placebo. The CDR3 is CASSMGQNHEQYF. CDR3 nucleotide sequence: TGTGCCAGCTCCATGGGGCAGAACCACGAGCAGTACTTC.